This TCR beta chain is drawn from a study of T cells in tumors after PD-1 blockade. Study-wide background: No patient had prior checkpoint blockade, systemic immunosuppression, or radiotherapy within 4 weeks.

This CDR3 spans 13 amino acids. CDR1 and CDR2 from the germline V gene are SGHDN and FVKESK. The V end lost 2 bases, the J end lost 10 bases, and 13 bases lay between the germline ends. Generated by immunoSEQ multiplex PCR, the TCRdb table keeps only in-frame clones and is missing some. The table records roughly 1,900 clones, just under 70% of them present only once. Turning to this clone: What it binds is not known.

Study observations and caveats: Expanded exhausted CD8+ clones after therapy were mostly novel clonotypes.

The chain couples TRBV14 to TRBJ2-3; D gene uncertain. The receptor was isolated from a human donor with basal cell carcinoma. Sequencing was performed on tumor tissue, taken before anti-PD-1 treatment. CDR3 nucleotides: TGTGCCAGCAGCCAATTTGAGCGTGATGCGCAGTATTTT. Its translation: CASSQFERDAQYF.